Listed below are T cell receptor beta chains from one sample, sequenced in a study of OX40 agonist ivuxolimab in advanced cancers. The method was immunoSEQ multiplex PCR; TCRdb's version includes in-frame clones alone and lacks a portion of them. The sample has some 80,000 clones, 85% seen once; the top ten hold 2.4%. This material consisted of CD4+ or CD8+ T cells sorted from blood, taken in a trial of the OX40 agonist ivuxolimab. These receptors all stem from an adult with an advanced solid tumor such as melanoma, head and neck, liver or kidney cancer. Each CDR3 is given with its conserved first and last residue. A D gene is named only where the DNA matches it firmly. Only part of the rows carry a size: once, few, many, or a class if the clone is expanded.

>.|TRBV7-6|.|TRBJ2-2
TGTGCCAGCAGCTTAAGAGGGGGTTACACCGGGGAGCTGTTTTTT
CASSLRGGYTGELFF
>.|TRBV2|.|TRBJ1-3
TGTGCCAGCAGTGAAGGGGGCTGGGGAAACACCATATATTTT
CASSEGGWGNTIYF
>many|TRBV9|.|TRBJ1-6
TGTGCCAGCAGCGGGGATAATTCACCCCTCCACTTT
CASSGDNSPLHF
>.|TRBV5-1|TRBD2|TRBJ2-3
TGCGCCAGCAGCGCGGGAGTCCGGACAGATACGCAGTATTTT
CASSAGVRTDTQYF
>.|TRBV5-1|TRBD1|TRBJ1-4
TGCGCCAGCAGCGCTACCCCGGGACAGGCTAATGAAAAACTGTTTTTT
CASSATPGQANEKLFF
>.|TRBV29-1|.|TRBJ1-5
TGCAGCGTTGGACAGGCAAGTCAGCCCCAGCATTTT
CSVGQASQPQHF
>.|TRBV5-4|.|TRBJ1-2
TGTGCCAGCAGGTACGTCCAGGGGACCTATGGCTACACCTTC
CASRYVQGTYGYTF
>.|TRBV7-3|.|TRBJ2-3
TGTGCCAGCAGCTTAAACACAAACGGAGATACGCAGTATTTT
CASSLNTNGDTQYF
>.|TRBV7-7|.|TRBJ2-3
TGTGCCAGCAGCCTCGGTCTACTGGATACGCAGTATTTT
CASSLGLLDTQYF
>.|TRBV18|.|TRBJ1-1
TGTGCCAGCTCAGCAACAGAGGGGTACACTGAAGCTTTCTTT
CASSATEGYTEAFF
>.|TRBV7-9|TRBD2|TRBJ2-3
TGTGCCAGCAGCTATGGACGACTAGCGGGGGGCACAATCACAGATACGCAGTATTTT
CASSYGRLAGGTITDTQYF
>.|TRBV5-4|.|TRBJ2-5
TGTGCCAGCAGCTTGGTACGAGCAGACCAAGAGACCCAGTACTTC
CASSLVRADQETQYF
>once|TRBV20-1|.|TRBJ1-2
TGCAGCGGTGGGGATGGCTACACCTTC
CSGGDGYTF
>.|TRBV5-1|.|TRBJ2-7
TGCGCCAGCAGCTTACCGGGCCCGCGTTACGAGCAGTACTTC
CASSLPGPRYEQYF
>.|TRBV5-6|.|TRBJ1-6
TGTGCCAGCAGCCGGACTAATTGGGGGAGGAATTCACCCCTCCACTTT
CASSRTNWGRNSPLHF
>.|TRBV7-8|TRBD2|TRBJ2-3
TGTGCCAGCAGCTTAGTGCCGGGACTAGCGGGGGGGCCTAGCACAGATACGCAGTATTTT
CASSLVPGLAGGPSTDTQYF
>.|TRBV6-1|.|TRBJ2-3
TGTGCCAGCAGTGAAAACTGGGATACGCAGTATTTT
CASSENWDTQYF
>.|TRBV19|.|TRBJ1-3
TGTGCCAGTAGTGTTACCGGGTCCTCCCTCTCTGGAAACACCATATATTTT
CASSVTGSSLSGNTIYF
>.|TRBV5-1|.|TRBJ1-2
TGCGCCAGCCGCCCGGGAGCCAACTATGGCTACACCTTC
CASRPGANYGYTF
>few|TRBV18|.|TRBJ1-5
TGTGCCAGCTCACCGGCAGATCAGCCCCAGCATTTT
CASSPADQPQHF
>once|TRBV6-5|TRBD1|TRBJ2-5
TGTGCCAGCAGTACCGGACAGGGGGAACGAGAGACCCAGTACTTC
CASSTGQGERETQYF
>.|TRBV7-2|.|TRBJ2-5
TGTGCCAGCAGCTTAACCGTGGGTAGGGGACAAGAGACCCAGTACTTC
CASSLTVGRGQETQYF
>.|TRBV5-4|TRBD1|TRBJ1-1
TGTGCCAGCAGCTTGGGGACAGGAGTAAACACTGAAGCTTTCTTT
CASSLGTGVNTEAFF
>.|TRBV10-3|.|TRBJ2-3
TGTGCCATCAGTGACGGGTATCGGAAAGCCACAGATACGCAGTATTTT
CAISDGYRKATDTQYF
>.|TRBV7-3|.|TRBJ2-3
TGTGCCAGCAGCTCCGGACTCGGCACAGATACGCAGTATTTT
CASSSGLGTDTQYF
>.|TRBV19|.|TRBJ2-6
TGTGCCAGTAGTATAAAGCGCTCTGGGGCCAACGTCCTGACTTTC
CASSIKRSGANVLTF
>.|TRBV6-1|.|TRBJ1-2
TGTGCCAGCAGTGAAATGAACTATGGCTACACCTTC
CASSEMNYGYTF
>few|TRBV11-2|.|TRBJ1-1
TGTGCCAGCAGCCCGTGGGTTGGAGGGGCCCTGAACACTGAAGCTTTCTTT
CASSPWVGGALNTEAFF
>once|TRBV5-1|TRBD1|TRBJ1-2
TGCGCCAGCAGCTTGGGACAGGGGGAGGACTACACCTTC
CASSLGQGEDYTF
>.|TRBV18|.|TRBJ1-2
TGTGCCAGCTCACCACCGAAGGGCCGCGGCTACACCTTC
CASSPPKGRGYTF